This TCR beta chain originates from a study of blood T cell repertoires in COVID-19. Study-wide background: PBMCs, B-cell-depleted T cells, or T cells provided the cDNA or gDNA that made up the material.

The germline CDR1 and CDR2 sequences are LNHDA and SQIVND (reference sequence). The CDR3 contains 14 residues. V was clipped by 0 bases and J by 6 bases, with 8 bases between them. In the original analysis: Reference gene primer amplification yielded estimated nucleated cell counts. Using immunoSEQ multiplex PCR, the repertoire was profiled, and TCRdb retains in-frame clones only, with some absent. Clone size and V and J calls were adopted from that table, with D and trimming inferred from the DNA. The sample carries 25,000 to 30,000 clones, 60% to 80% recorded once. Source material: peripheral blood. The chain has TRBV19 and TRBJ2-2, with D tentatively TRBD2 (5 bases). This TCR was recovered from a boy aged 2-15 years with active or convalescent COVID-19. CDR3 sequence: CASSIEASPGELFF. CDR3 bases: TGTGCCAGTAGTATAGAGGCTAGCCCCGGGGAGCTGTTTTTT.